A selection of T cell receptor beta chains follows, all from one sample in a study of cytotoxic CD8 clonotypes in ibrutinib-treated CLL. Generated by immunoSEQ multiplex PCR, the TCRdb table keeps only in-frame clones and is missing some. The sample comprises about 300,000 clones, around 77% of which are singletons, and about 5.8% rests with the top ten. The material was PBMCs, obtained at disease progression, from a patient treated with ibrutinib. These receptors all come from a human donor with chronic lymphocytic leukemia. Both conserved end residues are part of each CDR3. A D gene is named only where the DNA matches it firmly. Clone size appears in some rows only: once, few, many, or a class for an expanded clone.

CDR3 DNA	CDR3 protein	CDR3 length	clone size	V gene	J gene	D gene
TGCGCCAGCAGACAGGGGAACAATCAGCCCCAGCATTTT	CASRQGNNQPQHF	13	.	TRBV5-1	TRBJ1-5	TRBD1
TGTGCCAGCATCGACAGGATTTCGGGCGGCTACACCTTC	CASIDRISGGYTF	13	.	TRBV7-9	TRBJ1-2	.
TGCGCCAGCAGCCAAAGGACAGGCCTCTATGGCTACACCTTC	CASSQRTGLYGYTF	14	.	TRBV4-1	TRBJ1-2	TRBD1
TGTGCCATCAGGGTCGGGACAGGGGAACACTATGGCTACACCTTC	CAIRVGTGEHYGYTF	15	few	TRBV10-3	TRBJ1-2	TRBD1
TGTGCCAGCAGCGTAGGAAACACAGCAAATTCACCCCTCCACTTT	CASSVGNTANSPLHF	15	.	TRBV9	TRBJ1-6	.
TGCGCCAGCAGCTACAGGGTCGGCTGGGATTCACCCCTCCACTTT	CASSYRVGWDSPLHF	15	.	TRBV5-1	TRBJ1-6	.
TGTGCCAGTAGTATTGCGGGGGCCAAAAACATTCAGTACTTC	CASSIAGAKNIQYF	14	.	TRBV19	TRBJ2-4	.
TGTGCCAGCAGCCCAACCGGGACGGTGAACACTGAAGCTTTCTTT	CASSPTGTVNTEAFF	15	.	TRBV6-6	TRBJ1-1	.
TGTGCCAGTAATCCCGGGACTAGCACGGCGTCCCAGTACTTC	CASNPGTSTASQYF	14	once	TRBV19	TRBJ2-5	TRBD2
TGTGCCATCAGTGAGAACGGGGGACTGGGGGCCAACGTCCTGACTTTC	CAISENGGLGANVLTF	16	few	TRBV10-3	TRBJ2-6	.
TGTGCCAGCAGCGTGATACCCGGGACAGGGTCTGGCTACACCTTC	CASSVIPGTGSGYTF	15	.	TRBV9	TRBJ1-2	TRBD1
TGTGCCAGCAGGAGGGACAGGGACAATCAGCCCCAGCATTTT	CASRRDRDNQPQHF	14	few	TRBV6-5	TRBJ1-5	TRBD1
TGTGCCAGCACACCAGACAGGGGCTTTAATGAAAAACTGTTTTTT	CASTPDRGFNEKLFF	15	once	TRBV2	TRBJ1-4	TRBD1
TGTGCCAGCTCACCCAATCGGGGGGTCTCCTACAATGAGCAGTTCTTC	CASSPNRGVSYNEQFF	16	.	TRBV18	TRBJ2-1	TRBD2
TGTGCCAGCAAATCTGTGGGGGCCGACGAGCAGTACTTC	CASKSVGADEQYF	13	.	TRBV5-6	TRBJ2-7	.
TGTGCCAGCAGTCCTAGTTCCTACGAGCAGTACTTC	CASSPSSYEQYF	12	.	TRBV27	TRBJ2-7	.
TGTGCCAGCAGCCCCACGGGGCATTACGAGCAGTACTTC	CASSPTGHYEQYF	13	.	TRBV7-3	TRBJ2-7	.
TGTGCCAGCAGAGATTTAGCGGGAGCAAACGAGCAGTACTTC	CASRDLAGANEQYF	14	.	TRBV7-2	TRBJ2-7	TRBD2
TGTGCCAGCAGTTTAACGGCCGGGTTTAATCAGCCCCAGCATTTT	CASSLTAGFNQPQHF	15	.	TRBV27	TRBJ1-5	.
TGCGCCAGCAGCCAAGTGGGGGACACAGATACGCAGTATTTT	CASSQVGDTDTQYF	14	.	TRBV5-1	TRBJ2-3	.
TGTGCCAGCAGCGCTCGCGATGGCTTGGAGACCCAGTACTTC	CASSARDGLETQYF	14	.	TRBV7-2	TRBJ2-5	.
TGTGCCAGCAACCAGGGGGGGCCCCCAGGTGGCTACACCTTC	CASNQGGPPGGYTF	14	.	TRBV2	TRBJ1-2	TRBD1
TGTGCCAGCAGCTTAACAGCTGCCGGGGAGCTGTTTTTT	CASSLTAAGELFF	13	.	TRBV7-8	TRBJ2-2	.
TGCAGCGTTGTGGGGCTCGGGCAGGGGAAGGCTTTGAGCACAGATACGCAGTATTTT	CSVVGLGQGKALSTDTQYF	19	.	TRBV29-1	TRBJ2-3	.
TGTGCCAGCAGCTCTCCCGGGCGGAACTCTGGAAACACCATATATTTT	CASSSPGRNSGNTIYF	16	.	TRBV7-9	TRBJ1-3	.
TGTGCCAGCGCCCGGTTGGCCTACGAGCAGTACTTC	CASARLAYEQYF	12	.	TRBV7-6	TRBJ2-7	.
TGTGCCAGCAGCGTTACTGGACGCCCGCCCAATGAGCAGTTCTTC	CASSVTGRPPNEQFF	15	.	TRBV9	TRBJ2-1	.
TGTGCCAGCAGCGATCCGGGGGCAGGGACCTGGGAGACCCAGTACTTC	CASSDPGAGTWETQYF	16	.	TRBV7-9	TRBJ2-5	.
TGTGCCAGCAGCCCCTTATCCGCACAGCTAGCGGGGGAACGAGAGACCCAGTACTTC	CASSPLSAQLAGERETQYF	19	.	TRBV9	TRBJ2-5	TRBD2
TGTGCCAGCAACCCGAGGGCCTTCCCTTACGAGCAGTACTTC	CASNPRAFPYEQYF	14	.	TRBV6-1	TRBJ2-7	.
TGCGCCAGCAGGAAGGGGATCTACAATGAAGCTTTCTTT	CASRKGIYNEAFF	13	.	TRBV5-1	TRBJ1-1	.